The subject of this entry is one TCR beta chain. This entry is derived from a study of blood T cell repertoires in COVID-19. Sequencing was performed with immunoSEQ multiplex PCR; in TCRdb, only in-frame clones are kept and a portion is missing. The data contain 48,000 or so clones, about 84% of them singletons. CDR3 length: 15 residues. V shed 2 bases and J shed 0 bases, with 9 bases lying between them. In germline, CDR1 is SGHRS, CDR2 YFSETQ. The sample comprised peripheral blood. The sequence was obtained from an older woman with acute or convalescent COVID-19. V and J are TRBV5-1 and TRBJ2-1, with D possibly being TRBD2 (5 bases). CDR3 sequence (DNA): TGCGCCAGCAGCTTTCGGGAAAGCTCCTACAATGAGCAGTTCTTC. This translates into CASSFRESSYNEQFF.